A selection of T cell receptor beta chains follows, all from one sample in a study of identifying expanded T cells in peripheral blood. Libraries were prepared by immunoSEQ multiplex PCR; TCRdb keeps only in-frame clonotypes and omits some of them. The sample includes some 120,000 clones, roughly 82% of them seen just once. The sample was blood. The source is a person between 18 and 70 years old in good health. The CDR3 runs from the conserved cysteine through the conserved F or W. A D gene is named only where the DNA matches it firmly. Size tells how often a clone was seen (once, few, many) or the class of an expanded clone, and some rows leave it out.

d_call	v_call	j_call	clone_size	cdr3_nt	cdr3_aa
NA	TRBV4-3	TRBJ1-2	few	TGCGCCAGCAGCCAAGATCTGGGGGATGGCTACACCTTC	CASSQDLGDGYTF
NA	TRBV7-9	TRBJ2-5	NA	TGTGCCAGCAGCTTGGGGACTCTCCAAGAGACCCAGTACTTC	CASSLGTLQETQYF
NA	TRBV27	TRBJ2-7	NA	TGTGCCAGCAGTGGATACTCGGGGTCCTACGAGCAGTACTTC	CASSGYSGSYEQYF
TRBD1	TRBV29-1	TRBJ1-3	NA	TGCAGCGTTGCCTACAGGGGTGGAAACACCATATATTTT	CSVAYRGGNTIYF
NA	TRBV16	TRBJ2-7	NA	TGTGCCAGCAGCGAATACTTCCGGGACCAGGACGAGCAGTACTTC	CASSEYFRDQDEQYF
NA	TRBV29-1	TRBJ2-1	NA	TGCAGCGTCATATACTGGACAGCTAACAATGAGCAGTTCTTC	CSVIYWTANNEQFF
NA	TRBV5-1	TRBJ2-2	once	TGCGCCAGCAGCACCCACAACACCGGGGAGCTGTTTTTT	CASSTHNTGELFF
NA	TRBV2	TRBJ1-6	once	TGTGCCAGCAGTGAAGCGCTTGGTAGGGGCCGCCATTATTCACCCCTCCACTTT	CASSEALGRGRHYSPLHF
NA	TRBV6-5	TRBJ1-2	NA	TGTGCCAGCAGTTTGCGGACCCCTAATAACTATGGCTACACCTTC	CASSLRTPNNYGYTF
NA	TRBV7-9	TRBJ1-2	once	TGTGCCAGCAGCTCCCAGGGGCGCAGCTACACCTTC	CASSSQGRSYTF
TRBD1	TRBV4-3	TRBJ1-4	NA	TGCGCCAGCAGCCAAGATCGAGGGACAGGGTTAAATGAAAAACTGTTTTTT	CASSQDRGTGLNEKLFF
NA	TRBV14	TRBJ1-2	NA	TGTGCCAGCAGCCACAGTACAGATTACCTACTCTATGGCTACACCTTC	CASSHSTDYLLYGYTF
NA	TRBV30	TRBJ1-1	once	TGTGCCTGGACAAGGGGGTTGGACACTGAAGCTTTCTTT	CAWTRGLDTEAFF
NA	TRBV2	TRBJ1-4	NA	TGTGCCAGCAGTGAGTGGACCGAAAAACTGTTTTTT	CASSEWTEKLFF
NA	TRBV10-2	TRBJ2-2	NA	TGCGCCAGCAGTGATGGTTCGCATCGGGCAGTAAACACCGGGGAGCTGTTTTTT	CASSDGSHRAVNTGELFF
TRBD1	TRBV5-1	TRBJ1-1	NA	TGCGCCAGCAGCCCACAGGGGGCAACTGAAGCTTTCTTT	CASSPQGATEAFF
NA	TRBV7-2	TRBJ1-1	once	TGTGCCAGCAGCATTATTTGGGGAGACCTGAACACTGAAGCTTTCTTT	CASSIIWGDLNTEAFF
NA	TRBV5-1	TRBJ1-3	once	TGCGCCAGCAGCTTCCAGGGACCCTCCTCTGGAAACACCATATATTTT	CASSFQGPSSGNTIYF
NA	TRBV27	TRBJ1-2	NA	TGTGCCAGCAGTCCCTTACCGGGATCTTATGGCTACACCTTC	CASSPLPGSYGYTF
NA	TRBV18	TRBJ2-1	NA	TGTGCCAGCTCACCACCCACAGGGAACTCCTACAATGAGCAGTTCTTC	CASSPPTGNSYNEQFF
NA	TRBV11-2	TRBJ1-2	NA	TGTGCCAGCAGCTTAGATCGGCAGGGCTATGGCTACACCTTC	CASSLDRQGYGYTF
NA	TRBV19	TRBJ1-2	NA	TGTGCCAGTAGTATAAGAGTCGGGAGTAGCGGTAACTATGGCTACACCTTC	CASSIRVGSSGNYGYTF
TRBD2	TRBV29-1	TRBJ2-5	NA	TGCAGCGTTCGTGCGGGAGGGGAGACCCAGTACTTC	CSVRAGGETQYF
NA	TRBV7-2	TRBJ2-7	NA	TGTGCCAGCAGCTCCTGGAGTGAGGGATTCTACGAGCAGTACTTC	CASSSWSEGFYEQYF
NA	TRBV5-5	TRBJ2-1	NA	TGTGCCAGCAGCTTTCAGGGTGGATGGGAGTTCTTC	CASSFQGGWEFF
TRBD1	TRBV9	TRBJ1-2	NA	TGTGCCAGCAGCGTAGAGGGGACAGGGTTTCCCTATTATGGCTACACCTTC	CASSVEGTGFPYYGYTF
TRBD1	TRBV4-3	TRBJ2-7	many	TGCGCCAGCAGCACGGTAGTAGGGGGCAGCGAGCAGTACTTC	CASSTVVGGSEQYF
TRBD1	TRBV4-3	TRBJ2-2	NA	TGCGCCAGCAGCCAAACTTACAGGGGGCGGTATCCCGGGGAGCTGTTTTTT	CASSQTYRGRYPGELFF
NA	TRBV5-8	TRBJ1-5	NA	TGTGCCAGCAGCTTTTCGAGACAGGACAATCAGCCCCAGCATTTT	CASSFSRQDNQPQHF
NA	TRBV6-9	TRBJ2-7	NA	TGTGCCAGCAAAGAGGTTGGGAGCTCCTACGAGCAGTACTTC	CASKEVGSSYEQYF
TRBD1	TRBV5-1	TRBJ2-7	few	TGCGCCAGCAGCTTGCTCCCGGGACAGACCTACGAGCAGTACTTC	CASSLLPGQTYEQYF
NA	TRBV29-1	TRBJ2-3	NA	TGCAGCGCCGGACTCATCCGTCCCACAGATACGCAGTATTTT	CSAGLIRPTDTQYF
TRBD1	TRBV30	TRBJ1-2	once	TGTGCCTGGATGGGACAGGGAGGGCCCCGAGGCTATGGCTACACCTTC	CAWMGQGGPRGYGYTF
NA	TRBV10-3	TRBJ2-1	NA	TGTGCCATCAGTGGGGTGGGGTCCAATGAGCAGTTCTTC	CAISGVGSNEQFF
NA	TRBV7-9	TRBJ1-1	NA	TGTGCCAGCAGGCCTACGTGGGGGAACACTGAAGCTTTCTTT	CASRPTWGNTEAFF
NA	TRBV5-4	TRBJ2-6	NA	TGTGCCAGCAGCTTTAAACTGAGCTCTGGGGCCAACGTCCTGACTTTC	CASSFKLSSGANVLTF
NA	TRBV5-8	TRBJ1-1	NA	TGTGCCAGCAGTATGTCACCGAACACTGAAGCTTTCTTT	CASSMSPNTEAFF
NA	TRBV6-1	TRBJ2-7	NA	TGTGCCACCAAAGTCGAGCAGTACTTC	CATKVEQYF
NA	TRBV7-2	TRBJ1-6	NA	TGTGCCAGCAGCTTAGCTAATTCACCCCTCCACTTT	CASSLANSPLHF
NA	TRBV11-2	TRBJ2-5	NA	TGTGCCAGCAGCTCTGCTTTGCGGGGAGAGACCCAGTACTTC	CASSSALRGETQYF